This T cell receptor (beta chain) emerged from a study of resident and recirculating memory T cells in vitiligo. Overall study context: Shave-biopsy epidermis from lesional and nonlesional skin was sequenced alongside PBMCs.

Germline V gene data show CDR1 as SNHLY and CDR2 as FYNNEI. The CDR3 runs 15 residues. The junction had 2 bases not matched to a gene; V was cut back by 2 bases and J by 2 bases. Study results and limitations: Clonality differed among vitiligo lesions, with no unique dominant clone.

Turning to this clone: Its antigen is not identified. A read error is likely, as this CDR3 ends without the conserved phenylalanine or tryptophan.

Here immunoSEQ multiplex PCR was the method, and the copy in TCRdb shows in-frame clones only, minus some. Of around 76,000 clones in the sample, roughly 90% are singletons; the top ten hold less than 5%. Sequenced material: blood. The rearrangement links TRBV2 to TRBJ1-5; 8 nucleotides match TRBD1. The source is a male donor with vitiligo. The CDR3 region has the DNA TGTGCCAGCAGTGAAACGGACAGGGGCAATCAGCCCCAGCATCTT. Translation: CASSETDRGNQPQHL.